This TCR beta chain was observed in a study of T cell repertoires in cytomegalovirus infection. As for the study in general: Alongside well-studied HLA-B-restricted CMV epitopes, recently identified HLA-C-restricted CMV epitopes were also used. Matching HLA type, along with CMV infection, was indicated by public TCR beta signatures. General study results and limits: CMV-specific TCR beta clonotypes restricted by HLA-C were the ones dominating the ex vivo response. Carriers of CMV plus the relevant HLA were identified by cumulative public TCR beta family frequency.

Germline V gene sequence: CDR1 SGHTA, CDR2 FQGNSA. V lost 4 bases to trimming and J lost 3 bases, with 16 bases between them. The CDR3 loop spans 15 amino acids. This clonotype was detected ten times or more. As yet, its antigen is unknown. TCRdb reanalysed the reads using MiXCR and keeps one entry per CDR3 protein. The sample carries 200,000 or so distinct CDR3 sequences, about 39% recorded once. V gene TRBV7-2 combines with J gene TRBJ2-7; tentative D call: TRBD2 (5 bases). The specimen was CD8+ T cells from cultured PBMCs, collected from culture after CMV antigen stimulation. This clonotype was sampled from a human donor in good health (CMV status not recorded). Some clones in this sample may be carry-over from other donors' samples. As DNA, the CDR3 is TGTGCCAGCAGCTCGGACCAACGGGAATACTACGAGCAGTACTTC. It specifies CASSSDQREYYEQYF.